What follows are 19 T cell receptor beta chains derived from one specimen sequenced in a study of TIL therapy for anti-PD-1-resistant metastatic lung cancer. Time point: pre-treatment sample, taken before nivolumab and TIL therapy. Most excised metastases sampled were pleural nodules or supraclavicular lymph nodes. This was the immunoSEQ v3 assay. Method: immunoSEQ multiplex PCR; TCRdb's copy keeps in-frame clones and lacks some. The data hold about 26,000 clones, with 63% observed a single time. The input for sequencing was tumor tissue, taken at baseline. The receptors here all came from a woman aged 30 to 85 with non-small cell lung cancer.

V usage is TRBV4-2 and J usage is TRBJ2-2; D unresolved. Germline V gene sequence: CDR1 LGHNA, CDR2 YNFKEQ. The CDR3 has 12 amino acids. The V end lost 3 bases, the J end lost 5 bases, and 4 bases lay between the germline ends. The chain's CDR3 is CASSQATGELFF. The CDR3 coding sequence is TGTGCCAGCAGCCAGGCGACCGGGGAGCTGTTTTTT.

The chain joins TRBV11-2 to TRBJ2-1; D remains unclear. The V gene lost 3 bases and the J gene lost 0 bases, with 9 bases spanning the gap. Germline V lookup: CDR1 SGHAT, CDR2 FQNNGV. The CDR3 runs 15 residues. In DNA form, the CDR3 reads TGTGCCAGCAGCTTGTGGCAGTTCTCCTACAATGAGCAGTTCTTC. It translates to CASSLWQFSYNEQFF.

The CDR3 coding sequence is TGTGCCAGTAGTATAGGAGGGGGCGCGGGCCGGGGAGCTTTCTTT. Protein product: CASSIGGGAGRGAFF. The genes are TRBV19 and TRBJ1-1; 7 bases are shared with TRBD1. V lost 1 base and J lost 10; bases outside the gene matches: 12. The CDR3 spans 15 residues. Looked up from germline, CDR1 is LNHDA and CDR2 is SQIVND (reference sequence).

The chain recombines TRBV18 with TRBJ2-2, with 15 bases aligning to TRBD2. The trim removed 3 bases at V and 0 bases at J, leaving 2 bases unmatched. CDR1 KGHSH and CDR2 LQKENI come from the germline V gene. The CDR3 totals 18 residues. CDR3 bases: TGTGCCAGCTCACCGGGACTAGCGGGAGGCTCGAACACCGGGGAGCTGTTTTTT. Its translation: CASSPGLAGGSNTGELFF.

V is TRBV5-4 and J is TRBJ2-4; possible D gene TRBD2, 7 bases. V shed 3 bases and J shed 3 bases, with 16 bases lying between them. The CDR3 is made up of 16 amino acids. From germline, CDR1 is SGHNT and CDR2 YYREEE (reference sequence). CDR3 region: CASSSEGGTVKNIQYF. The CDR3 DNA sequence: TGTGCCAGCAGCTCAGAGGGGGGGACGGTCAAAAACATTCAGTACTTC.

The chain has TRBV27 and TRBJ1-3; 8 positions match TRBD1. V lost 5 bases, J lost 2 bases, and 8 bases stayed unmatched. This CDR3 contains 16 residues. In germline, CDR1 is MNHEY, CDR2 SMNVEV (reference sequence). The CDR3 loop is CASSPTTGGTGNTIYF. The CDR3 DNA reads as TGTGCCAGCAGTCCGACTACAGGGGGAACTGGAAACACCATATATTTT.

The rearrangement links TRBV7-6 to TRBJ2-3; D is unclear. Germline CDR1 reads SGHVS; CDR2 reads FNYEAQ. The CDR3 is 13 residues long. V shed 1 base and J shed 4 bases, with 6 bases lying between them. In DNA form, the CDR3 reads TGTGCCAGCAGCTTAGAAGAGCCAGATACGCAGTATTTT. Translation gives CASSLEEPDTQYF.

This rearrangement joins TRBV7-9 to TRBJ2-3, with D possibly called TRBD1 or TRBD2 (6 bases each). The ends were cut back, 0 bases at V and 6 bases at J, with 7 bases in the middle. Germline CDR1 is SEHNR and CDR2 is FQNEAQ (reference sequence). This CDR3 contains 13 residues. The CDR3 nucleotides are TGTGCCAGCAGCTTAGCAGGGGGGGATACGCAGTATTTT. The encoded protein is CASSLAGGDTQYF.

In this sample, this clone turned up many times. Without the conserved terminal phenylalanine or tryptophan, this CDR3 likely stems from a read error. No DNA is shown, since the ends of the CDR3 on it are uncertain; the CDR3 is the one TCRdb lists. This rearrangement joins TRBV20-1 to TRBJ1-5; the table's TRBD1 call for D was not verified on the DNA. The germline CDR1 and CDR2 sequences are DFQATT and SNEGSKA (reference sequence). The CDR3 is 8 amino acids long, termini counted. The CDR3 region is CSATRQSP.

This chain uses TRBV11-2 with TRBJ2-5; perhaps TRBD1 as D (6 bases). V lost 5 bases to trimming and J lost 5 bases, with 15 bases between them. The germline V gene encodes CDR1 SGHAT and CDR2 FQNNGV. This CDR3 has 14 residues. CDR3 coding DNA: TGTGCCAGCAGCACTCGACAGAGGGGGGAGACCCAGTACTTC. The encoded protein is CASSTRQRGETQYF.

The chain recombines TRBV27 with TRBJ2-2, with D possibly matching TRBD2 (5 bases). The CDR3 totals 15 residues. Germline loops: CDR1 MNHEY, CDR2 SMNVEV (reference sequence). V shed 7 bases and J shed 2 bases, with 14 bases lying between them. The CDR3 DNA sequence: TGTGCCAGCATCCCGTTGAGCGGAAACACCGGGGAGCTGTTTTTT. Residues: CASIPLSGNTGELFF.

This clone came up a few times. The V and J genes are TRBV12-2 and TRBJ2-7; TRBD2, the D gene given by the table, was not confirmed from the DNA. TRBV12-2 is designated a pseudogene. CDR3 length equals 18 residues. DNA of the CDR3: TGTGCAAGTCGCTTAGCGCTTCTACGCGGGAGTAATCCCTACGAGCAGTACTTC. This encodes CASRLALLRGSNPYEQYF.

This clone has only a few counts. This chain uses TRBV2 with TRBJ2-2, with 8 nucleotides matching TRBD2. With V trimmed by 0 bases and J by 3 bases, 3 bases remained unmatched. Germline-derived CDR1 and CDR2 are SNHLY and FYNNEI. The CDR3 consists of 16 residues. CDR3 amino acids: CASSEAVLADTGELFF. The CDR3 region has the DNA TGTGCCAGCAGTGAAGCGGTACTAGCGGACACCGGGGAGCTGTTTTTT.

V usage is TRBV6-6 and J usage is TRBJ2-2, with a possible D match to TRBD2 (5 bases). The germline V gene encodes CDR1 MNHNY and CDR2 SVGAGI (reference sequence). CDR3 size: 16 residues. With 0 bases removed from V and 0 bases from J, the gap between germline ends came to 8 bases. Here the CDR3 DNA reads TGTGCCAGCAGTTACTCGGCCGGGGCGAACACCGGGGAGCTGTTTTTT. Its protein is CASSYSAGANTGELFF.

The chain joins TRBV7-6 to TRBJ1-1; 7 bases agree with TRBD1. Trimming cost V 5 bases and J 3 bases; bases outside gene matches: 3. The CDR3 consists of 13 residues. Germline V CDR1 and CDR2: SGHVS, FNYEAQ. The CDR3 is CASSQDRDTEAFF. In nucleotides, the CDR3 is TGTGCCAGCAGCCAAGACAGGGACACTGAAGCTTTCTTT.

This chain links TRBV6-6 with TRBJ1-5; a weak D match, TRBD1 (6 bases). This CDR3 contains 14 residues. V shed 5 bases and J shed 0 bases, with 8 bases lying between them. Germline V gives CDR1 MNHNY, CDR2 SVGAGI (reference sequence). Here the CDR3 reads CASSQGNSNQPQHF. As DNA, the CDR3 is TGTGCCAGCAGTCAGGGGAATAGCAATCAGCCCCAGCATTTT.

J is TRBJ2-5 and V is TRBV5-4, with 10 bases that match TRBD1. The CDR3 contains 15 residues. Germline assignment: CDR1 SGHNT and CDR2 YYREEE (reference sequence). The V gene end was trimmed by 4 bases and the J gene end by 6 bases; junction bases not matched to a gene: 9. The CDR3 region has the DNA TGTGCCAGCAGCCCCGCTGGACAGGGGGTTAAGACCCAGTACTTC. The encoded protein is CASSPAGQGVKTQYF.

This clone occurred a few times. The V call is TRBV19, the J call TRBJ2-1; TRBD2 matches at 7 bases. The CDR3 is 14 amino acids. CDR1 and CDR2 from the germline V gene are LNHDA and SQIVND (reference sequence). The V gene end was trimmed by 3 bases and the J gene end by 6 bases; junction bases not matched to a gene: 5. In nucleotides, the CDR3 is TGTGCCAGTAGTATTGCGGGAGCAGGCAATGAGCAGTTCTTC. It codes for CASSIAGAGNEQFF.

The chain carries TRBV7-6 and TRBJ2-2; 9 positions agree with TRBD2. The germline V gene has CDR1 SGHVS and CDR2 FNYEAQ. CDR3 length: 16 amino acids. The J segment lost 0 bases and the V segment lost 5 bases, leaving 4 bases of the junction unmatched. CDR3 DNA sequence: TGTGCCAGCAGCACCTTAGCGGGAGCGAACACCGGGGAGCTGTTTTTT. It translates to CASSTLAGANTGELFF. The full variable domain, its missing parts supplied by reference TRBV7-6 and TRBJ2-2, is GAGVSQSPRYKVTKRGQDVALRCDPISGHVSLYWYRQALGQGPEFLTYFNYEAQQDKSGLPNDRFSAERPEGSISTLTIQRTEQRDSAMYRCASSTLAGANTGELFFGEGSRLTVL.